This paragraph covers one T cell receptor (beta chain) sequence. The antigen remains undetermined. Other DNA sequences in this specimen translate into the identical CDR3. The data stem from a study of cytomegalovirus exposure and HLA in healthy donors. Study-level points and caveats: Cytomegalovirus-associated TCR beta chains were listed, numbering around 150.

The CDR3 runs to 15 residues. With V trimmed by 1 base and J by 9 bases, 3 bases remained unmatched. The V gene's germline CDR1 is LGHNA and CDR2 YNFKEQ. Clones were sequenced by immunoSEQ multiplex PCR, and TCRdb holds only the in-frame ones, with some missing. The data hold approximately 270,000 clones, with 65% to 90% observed a single time. The clonotype originates from a woman aged 18-35 years in good health and CMV-seronegative. The material sequenced was PBMCs. The chain links TRBV4-2 to TRBJ2-1; 13 bases agree with TRBD2. CDR3 loop: CASSQGLAGGSEQFF. CDR3 nucleotide sequence: TGTGCCAGCAGCCAAGGACTAGCGGGAGGCAGTGAGCAGTTCTTC.